Here is one T cell receptor beta chain with its context. TCRdb re-analysed the RT-PCR reads in MiXCR, keeping a single row per CDR3 protein. The data hold about a million distinct CDR3 sequences, with around 17% observed a single time. The V end was cut by 1 base, the J end by 5 bases, with 6 bases between. The CDR3 runs to 13 residues. Germline CDR1 SGHVS, CDR2 FNYEAQ. The sample originates from a study of patients and donors after allogeneic stem cell transplantation. This sequence originates from a human donor who was either an allogeneic HSCT recipient or a stem cell or donor lymphocyte infusion donor (not recorded which). It is not recorded whose cells these are; they may come from a transplant donor. Material: blood, either unsorted or a sorted T cell fraction (not recorded which). The chain carries TRBV7-6 and TRBJ2-1; no firm D call. For the CDR3, the DNA is TGTGCCAGCAGCTTAGTCGTAAACAATGAGCAGTTCTTC. Translated: CASSLVVNNEQFF.